This TCR beta chain was sequenced during a study of blood T cell repertoires in COVID-19. The CDR3 length is 15 residues. Germline values: CDR1 SGHAT, CDR2 FQDESV (reference sequence). The ends were cut back, 5 bases at V and 0 bases at J, with 14 bases in the middle. In the original analysis: For nucleated cells, counts were estimated from reference gene primer amplification. Clones were read by immunoSEQ multiplex PCR, and TCRdb kept only the in-frame ones, dropping some. That table gives V, J and clone size, and the DNA gave D and trimming. The data contain roughly 570,000 clones, around nine tenths of them singletons.

Sequencing was carried out using peripheral blood. The J gene is TRBJ2-7, the V gene TRBV11-1; weak D call: TRBD1 (6 bases). This TCR was sampled from a woman aged 45 to 65 with COVID-19, enrolled during active disease. DNA of the CDR3: TGTGCCAGCAGCAGTGGGACACAACTCTCCTACGAGCAGTACTTC. Protein product: CASSSGTQLSYEQYF. The whole variable domain, filled in from reference TRBV11-1 and TRBJ2-7, reads EAEVAQSPRYKITEKSQAVAFWCDPISGHATLYWYRQILGQGPELLVQFQDESVVDDSQLPKDRFSAERLKGVDSTLKIQPAELGDSAMYLCASSSGTQLSYEQYFGPGTRLTVT.